The rows below give T cell receptor beta chains drawn from one sample of a study of T cell repertoires in cytomegalovirus infection. One entry per CDR3 protein results from TCRdb running MiXCR on the reads. The sample has 340,000 or so distinct CDR3 sequences, around 25% seen once. These receptors lack a known antigen. Here the sequenced sample was cultured PBMCs, taken from culture after CMV antigen stimulation. The receptors were sampled from a human donor in good health (CMV status not recorded). Some clones in this sample may be carry-over from other donors' samples. Each CDR3 is given with its conserved first and last residue. D genes are given only for firm matches. Clone size, where shown, is once, few, many, or a class for clones that have expanded.

J gene: TRBJ1-4
D gene: NA
V gene: TRBV6-8
clone size: NA
CDR3 protein: CASSRRGRSEKLFF
CDR3 DNA: TGTGCCAGCAGTCGCCGGGGGCGGTCTGAAAAACTGTTTTTT

J gene: TRBJ1-3
D gene: TRBD1
V gene: TRBV7-9
clone size: NA
CDR3 protein: CASSVRQGRTRNTIYF
CDR3 DNA: TGTGCCAGCAGCGTCAGACAGGGGAGGACCAGAAACACCATATATTTT

J gene: TRBJ1-2
D gene: NA
V gene: TRBV5-4
clone size: few
CDR3 protein: CASGSAGYTF
CDR3 DNA: TGTGCCAGCGGCAGTGCTGGCTACACCTTC

J gene: TRBJ2-6
D gene: TRBD1
V gene: TRBV6-2/TRBV6-3
clone size: NA
CDR3 protein: CASRRTGFSGANVLTF
CDR3 DNA: TGTGCCAGCAGAAGGACAGGTTTCTCTGGGGCCAACGTCCTGACTTTC

J gene: TRBJ2-5
D gene: TRBD2
V gene: TRBV7-9
clone size: many
CDR3 protein: CASSSGLAGLETQYF
CDR3 DNA: TGTGCCAGCAGCTCGGGACTAGCGGGGCTAGAGACCCAGTACTTC

J gene: TRBJ2-3
D gene: TRBD2
V gene: TRBV12-3/TRBV12-4
clone size: NA
CDR3 protein: CASSLAGFTDTQYF
CDR3 DNA: TGTGCCAGCAGCCTAGCGGGATTCACAGATACGCAGTATTTT

J gene: TRBJ2-7
D gene: NA
V gene: TRBV7-2
clone size: many
CDR3 protein: CASSLIRGNSYEQYF
CDR3 DNA: TGTGCCAGCAGCTTAATACGGGGCAACTCCTACGAGCAGTACTTC

J gene: TRBJ1-1
D gene: NA
V gene: TRBV5-6
clone size: few
CDR3 protein: CASSLLGARAEAFF
CDR3 DNA: TGTGCCAGCAGCTTGTTGGGGGCTAGGGCTGAAGCTTTCTTT

J gene: TRBJ2-5
D gene: NA
V gene: TRBV29-1
clone size: many
CDR3 protein: CSILGRGRRYQETQYF
CDR3 DNA: TGCAGCATACTAGGAAGGGGCAGGAGGTACCAAGAGACCCAGTACTTC

J gene: TRBJ2-7
D gene: NA
V gene: TRBV6-1
clone size: NA
CDR3 protein: CASSEASRSYEQYF
CDR3 DNA: TGTGCCAGCAGTGAAGCTTCACGGTCCTACGAGCAGTACTTC

J gene: TRBJ2-2
D gene: NA
V gene: TRBV20-1
clone size: NA
CDR3 protein: CSARDRKNTGELFF
CDR3 DNA: TGCAGTGCTAGAGATAGGAAGAACACCGGGGAGCTGTTTTTT

J gene: TRBJ1-3
D gene: NA
V gene: TRBV7-2
clone size: NA
CDR3 protein: CASSRERNTIYF
CDR3 DNA: TGTGCCAGCAGCCGTGAGCGAAACACCATATATTTT

J gene: TRBJ1-1
D gene: TRBD1
V gene: TRBV9
clone size: few
CDR3 protein: CASSVVGTGGSEAFF
CDR3 DNA: TGTGCCAGCAGCGTAGTAGGGACAGGGGGGTCGGAAGCTTTCTTT

J gene: TRBJ2-1
D gene: TRBD2
V gene: TRBV7-2
clone size: many
CDR3 protein: CASSSGLAGGPTTNEQFF
CDR3 DNA: TGTGCCAGCAGCTCGGGACTAGCGGGAGGGCCGACTACCAATGAGCAGTTCTTC

J gene: TRBJ2-7
D gene: NA
V gene: TRBV6-1
clone size: NA
CDR3 protein: CASSGQYDEQYF
CDR3 DNA: TGTGCCAGCAGCGGACAGTATGACGAGCAGTACTTC

J gene: TRBJ2-1
D gene: NA
V gene: TRBV7-2
clone size: few
CDR3 protein: CASSRNRYHEQFF
CDR3 DNA: TGTGCCAGCAGCCGCAATAGATACCATGAGCAGTTCTTC

J gene: TRBJ1-1
D gene: NA
V gene: TRBV12-3/TRBV12-4
clone size: few
CDR3 protein: CASSLARAKVEAFF
CDR3 DNA: TGTGCCAGCAGTTTAGCGCGGGCTAAAGTTGAAGCTTTCTTT

J gene: TRBJ2-3
D gene: NA
V gene: TRBV5-4
clone size: few
CDR3 protein: CASRAASEATDTQYF
CDR3 DNA: TGTGCCAGCAGGGCGGCTAGCGAGGCCACAGATACGCAGTATTTT

J gene: TRBJ2-3
D gene: TRBD2
V gene: TRBV7-2
clone size: few
CDR3 protein: CASSFSGTRTDTQYF
CDR3 DNA: TGTGCCAGCAGCTTTAGCGGGACGCGCACAGATACGCAGTATTTT

J gene: TRBJ2-1
D gene: NA
V gene: TRBV11-3
clone size: many
CDR3 protein: CASSDLGNEQFF
CDR3 DNA: TGTGCCAGCAGCGATCTAGGGAATGAGCAGTTCTTC

J gene: TRBJ2-1
D gene: TRBD2
V gene: TRBV12-3/TRBV12-4
clone size: few
CDR3 protein: CASSFSGTRVNEQFF
CDR3 DNA: TGTGCCAGCAGTTTCTCCGGGACTAGAGTAAATGAGCAGTTCTTC

J gene: TRBJ2-4
D gene: TRBD2
V gene: TRBV9
clone size: few
CDR3 protein: CASSAHPGTSGSGVIAKNIQYF
CDR3 DNA: TGTGCCAGCAGCGCCCACCCCGGGACTAGCGGGAGCGGGGTAATAGCCAAAAACATTCAGTACTTC

J gene: TRBJ2-1
D gene: TRBD2
V gene: TRBV20-1
clone size: NA
CDR3 protein: CSARVTSGSRYEQFF
CDR3 DNA: TGCAGTGCTAGAGTTACTAGCGGGAGCCGCTATGAGCAGTTCTTC

J gene: TRBJ1-3
D gene: NA
V gene: TRBV7-9
clone size: many
CDR3 protein: CASSRAGGTGGNTIYF
CDR3 DNA: TGTGCCAGCAGCCGCGCAGGTGGGACGGGTGGAAACACCATATATTTT

J gene: TRBJ2-3
D gene: NA
V gene: TRBV4-1
clone size: few
CDR3 protein: CASSQDWNGVSTDTQYF
CDR3 DNA: TGCGCCAGCAGCCAAGACTGGAACGGAGTTAGCACAGATACGCAGTATTTT

J gene: TRBJ1-2
D gene: NA
V gene: TRBV29-1
clone size: NA
CDR3 protein: CSVGQGIYGYTF
CDR3 DNA: TGCAGCGTTGGGCAGGGAATTTATGGCTACACCTTC

J gene: TRBJ1-3
D gene: TRBD1
V gene: TRBV2
clone size: NA
CDR3 protein: CASSLAGGTGNTIYF
CDR3 DNA: TGTGCCAGCAGTCTTGCAGGGGGCACTGGAAACACCATATATTTT

J gene: TRBJ2-3
D gene: NA
V gene: TRBV7-8
clone size: many
CDR3 protein: CASSLDLGTQYF
CDR3 DNA: TGTGCCAGCAGCTTAGATCTGGGTACGCAGTATTTT

J gene: TRBJ2-2
D gene: NA
V gene: TRBV12-3/TRBV12-4
clone size: NA
CDR3 protein: CASRAGGNTGELFF
CDR3 DNA: TGTGCCAGCAGGGCCGGAGGGAACACCGGGGAGCTGTTTTTT

J gene: TRBJ2-2
D gene: NA
V gene: TRBV12-3/TRBV12-4
clone size: once
CDR3 protein: CASTFAGLWGGGRNTGELFF
CDR3 DNA: TGTGCCAGCACCTTTGCTGGCCTATGGGGAGGGGGCAGGAACACCGGGGAGCTGTTTTTT

J gene: TRBJ2-1
D gene: TRBD1
V gene: TRBV20-1
clone size: NA
CDR3 protein: CSAREGTGLISSYNEQFF
CDR3 DNA: TGCAGTGCTAGAGAGGGGACAGGTCTCATAAGCTCCTACAATGAGCAGTTCTTC

J gene: TRBJ1-3
D gene: NA
V gene: TRBV6-2/TRBV6-3
clone size: NA
CDR3 protein: CASSYPGRDVGNTIYF
CDR3 DNA: TGTGCCAGCAGTTACCCCGGCAGAGACGTCGGAAACACCATATATTTT

J gene: TRBJ2-1
D gene: NA
V gene: TRBV12-3/TRBV12-4
clone size: NA
CDR3 protein: CASTSRQSSYNEQFF
CDR3 DNA: TGTGCCAGCACGTCAAGGCAGAGCTCCTACAATGAGCAGTTCTTC

J gene: TRBJ1-1
D gene: NA
V gene: TRBV12-3/TRBV12-4
clone size: many
CDR3 protein: CASSLMGARTEAFF
CDR3 DNA: TGTGCCAGCAGCTTGATGGGGGCGCGGACTGAAGCTTTCTTT

J gene: TRBJ2-2
D gene: TRBD1
V gene: TRBV7-9
clone size: many
CDR3 protein: CASSRYRDRVETGELFF
CDR3 DNA: TGTGCCAGCAGCCGGTATCGGGACAGGGTGGAGACCGGGGAGCTGTTTTTT

J gene: TRBJ2-7
D gene: NA
V gene: TRBV2
clone size: NA
CDR3 protein: CAVKPPGAFRVEQYF
CDR3 DNA: TGTGCCGTAAAGCCGCCGGGGGCGTTTCGCGTCGAGCAGTACTTC

J gene: TRBJ2-1
D gene: NA
V gene: TRBV20-1
clone size: few
CDR3 protein: CSANSEYPPGNEQFF
CDR3 DNA: TGCAGTGCCAACTCCGAATACCCTCCCGGCAATGAGCAGTTCTTC

J gene: TRBJ2-3
D gene: TRBD1
V gene: TRBV20-1
clone size: NA
CDR3 protein: CSASRTGGAYTDTQYF
CDR3 DNA: TGCAGTGCTTCAAGGACAGGGGGCGCTTACACAGATACGCAGTATTTT

J gene: TRBJ2-3
D gene: NA
V gene: TRBV7-3
clone size: few
CDR3 protein: CASSLSSASTDTQYF
CDR3 DNA: TGTGCCAGCAGCTTGTCTAGCGCTAGCACAGATACGCAGTATTTT

J gene: TRBJ2-1
D gene: NA
V gene: TRBV7-6
clone size: NA
CDR3 protein: CASSQTGLEQFF
CDR3 DNA: TGTGCCAGCAGCCAGACCGGGCTTGAGCAGTTCTTC

J gene: TRBJ1-1
D gene: TRBD1
V gene: TRBV18
clone size: NA
CDR3 protein: CASSSSRGLDTEAFF
CDR3 DNA: TGTGCCAGCTCATCTTCCAGGGGGCTGGACACTGAAGCTTTCTTT

J gene: TRBJ2-5
D gene: TRBD2
V gene: TRBV7-2
clone size: NA
CDR3 protein: CASSLGTSNGQETQYF
CDR3 DNA: TGTGCCAGCAGCTTAGGGACTAGCAATGGACAAGAGACCCAGTACTTC

J gene: TRBJ1-1
D gene: TRBD1
V gene: TRBV7-2
clone size: few
CDR3 protein: CASSPTGEYTEAFF
CDR3 DNA: TGTGCCAGCAGCCCTACAGGGGAATACACTGAAGCTTTCTTT

J gene: TRBJ2-6
D gene: NA
V gene: TRBV7-3
clone size: NA
CDR3 protein: CASSHGPGANVLTF
CDR3 DNA: TGTGCCAGCAGCCACGGGCCTGGGGCCAACGTCCTGACTTTC

J gene: TRBJ2-7
D gene: TRBD2
V gene: TRBV12-3/TRBV12-4
clone size: few
CDR3 protein: CASSLRGGAYEQYF
CDR3 DNA: TGTGCCAGCAGTTTACGGGGGGGAGCCTACGAGCAGTACTTC

J gene: TRBJ1-2
D gene: NA
V gene: TRBV7-2
clone size: NA
CDR3 protein: CASSLSLGLSNYGYTF
CDR3 DNA: TGTGCCAGCAGCCTAAGCCTGGGACTCTCTAACTATGGCTACACCTTC

J gene: TRBJ2-7
D gene: NA
V gene: TRBV5-1
clone size: many
CDR3 protein: CASSAQLGARSMGYEQYF
CDR3 DNA: TGCGCCAGCAGCGCCCAGTTGGGGGCTCGTTCGATGGGGTACGAGCAGTACTTC

J gene: TRBJ1-2
D gene: TRBD1
V gene: TRBV15
clone size: NA
CDR3 protein: CATSSGTGAYGYTF
CDR3 DNA: TGTGCCACCAGCAGCGGGACAGGGGCCTATGGCTACACCTTC

J gene: TRBJ2-5
D gene: TRBD1
V gene: TRBV5-6
clone size: NA
CDR3 protein: CASRGQGKTQYF
CDR3 DNA: TGTGCCAGCAGGGGACAGGGGAAGACCCAGTACTTC

J gene: TRBJ2-2
D gene: NA
V gene: TRBV12-3/TRBV12-4
clone size: NA
CDR3 protein: CASSLREWYAGELFF
CDR3 DNA: TGTGCCAGCAGTTTGCGAGAGTGGTACGCCGGGGAGCTGTTTTTT

J gene: TRBJ1-2
D gene: TRBD1
V gene: TRBV30
clone size: few
CDR3 protein: CACPGQGSYGYTF
CDR3 DNA: TGTGCCTGTCCGGGACAGGGGAGCTATGGCTACACCTTC

J gene: TRBJ2-1
D gene: NA
V gene: TRBV6-2/TRBV6-3
clone size: NA
CDR3 protein: CASSPAIGQFF
CDR3 DNA: TGTGCCAGCAGCCCGGCCATAGGGCAGTTCTTC

J gene: TRBJ2-3
D gene: NA
V gene: TRBV30
clone size: NA
CDR3 protein: CAWSVGADTQYF
CDR3 DNA: TGTGCCTGGAGTGTTGGGGCAGATACGCAGTATTTT

J gene: TRBJ2-1
D gene: TRBD2
V gene: TRBV7-9
clone size: few
CDR3 protein: CASSLGAGGFFGEQFF
CDR3 DNA: TGTGCCAGCAGCTTAGGTGCGGGAGGGTTCTTCGGGGAGCAGTTCTTC

J gene: TRBJ2-5
D gene: NA
V gene: TRBV7-2
clone size: many
CDR3 protein: CASSRGPQETQYF
CDR3 DNA: TGTGCCAGCAGCCGAGGACCCCAAGAGACCCAGTACTTC

J gene: TRBJ2-7
D gene: NA
V gene: TRBV2
clone size: NA
CDR3 protein: CASARDAAYEQYF
CDR3 DNA: TGTGCCAGCGCCCGGGACGCCGCCTACGAGCAGTACTTC

J gene: TRBJ2-1
D gene: TRBD2
V gene: TRBV24-1
clone size: NA
CDR3 protein: CATSVGTSGRNEQFF
CDR3 DNA: TGTGCCACCAGTGTTGGGACTAGCGGGAGGAATGAGCAGTTCTTC

J gene: TRBJ2-1
D gene: TRBD1
V gene: TRBV6-2/TRBV6-3
clone size: NA
CDR3 protein: CASSRRDSTYNEQFF
CDR3 DNA: TGTGCCAGCAGCCGCCGGGACAGCACCTACAATGAGCAGTTCTTC